This T cell receptor (beta chain) came from a study of spatial heterogeneity in lung cancer. The study's findings and limits: Tumors with more nonsynonymous mutations had more expanded intratumoral alpha and beta TCRs.

CDR3 length: 13 residues. Per germline, CDR1 LNHNV and CDR2 YYDKDF (reference sequence). Trimming took 1 base from V and 7 from J, leaving 8 bases between them. This clonotype occurred many times. Its target is unknown. Time point meaning: sample taken at primary tumor resection. Unsorted whole RNA from tumor, nontumor lung or frozen PBMC underwent sequencing. TCRdb redid the calling of the 5' RACE reads with MiXCR, one entry per CDR3 protein. Among 20,000 to 25,000 distinct CDR3 sequences listed, 15% were seen once. This rearrangement joins TRBV15 to TRBJ2-1, with D possibly TRBD2 on 5 matching bases. The sequence was collected from a female donor with early-stage non-small cell lung cancer. The material was lung tumor tissue, obtained at surgery. Here the CDR3 DNA reads TGTGCCACCAGCAGAGCGAGGAGGAATGAGCAGTTCTTC. Its protein product is CATSRARRNEQFF.